This paragraph covers one T cell receptor (beta chain) sequence. No antigen is known for it. A single base separates this from a much larger clone, so it may be a read error. TCR beta CDR3 regions were amplified from RNA transcripts. For the first round of RT-PCR on the TCR CDR3, the HTBI primer set was used together with the Qiagen OneStep RT-PCR kit. Libraries were constructed in a second round of multiplex PCR, after which size selection and purification were carried out. The libraries were sequenced on an Illumina HiSeq2000 using paired-end 100 bp reads. Per the source publication's procedure: SOAPnuke was used to process the raw data, throwing out any read that contained adapters or uncalled bases, had a mean Phred below 15, or lacked an exact constant-primer or identifier match. COPE v1.2.5 was used to merge the high-quality paired reads, and each unique nucleotide sequence was defined as a clonotype. MiTCR v1.1 was used to align the clonotypes against IMGT TRBV, TRBD and TRBJ reference segments. Analysis was restricted to V-J combinations with a frequency above 0.0001, which covered over 98% of repertoires. The TCS score was defined as the ratio of F50 (clonal expansion) to E x V (chaos), calculated using BLOSUM62-based TCRdist between CDR3 peptides within each V-J. Welch's t-statistics and random forest reduced just over 500 V-J features to under 15, which were used in a naive Bayes classifier (R e1071). The Morisita-Horn index was used to measure how similar the thyroid and blood repertoires were. The public reads were reprocessed in TCRdb via fastp at Q25 and MiXCR, keeping in-frame beta chains. When rows share a CDR3 protein, they turn into one entry using the most common DNA and genes. TCRdb, not the authors, supplied the V and J calls. Present in this sample are over 650,000 distinct CDR3 sequences, about 45% of which were seen just once. Together, the top ten hold approximately 6.8% of the sample.

This entry belongs to a study of T cells in Graves' hyperthyroidism and ophthalmopathy (dated by TCRdb to about 2019). About the study as a whole: To identify TCR V-J signatures that set the groups apart, the researchers used a discovery cohort of 100 patients, made up of approximately 43 with Graves' ophthalmopathy and about 60 with stable Graves' hyperthyroidism. Prospective prediction of ophthalmopathy was tested in an independent validation cohort consisting of some 20 hyperthyroidism patients and around 16 patients who later progressed to ophthalmopathy. The roughly 100 discovery patients were divided at random into training and test sets in a 7:3 ratio. The study also compared thyroid tissue and blood T-cell repertoires from several Graves' hyperthyroidism patients. After blood sampling, hyperthyroidism patients were treated with methimazole at a starting dose of 30 mg daily, and ophthalmopathy patients were treated with high-dose intravenous methylprednisolone. The paper describes TCR Vbeta CDR3 sequencing of 135 peripheral blood samples, made up of 43 ophthalmopathy patients, 70 to 80 hyperthyroidism patients and some 17 progressor patients. The investigation overall reported the following: Sample size was not statistically predetermined, and blinding of investigators to group allocation was not performed. In validation, the model predicted progression to ophthalmopathy with roughly 66% sensitivity and 72.22% specificity, a median of about six months before onset. Most expanded thyroid clonotypes (frequency above 0.001) were also detected in blood, suggesting blood repertoires may reflect thyroid immune responses. In cross-validation, a model built on a 13 V-J signature told ophthalmopathy apart from stable hyperthyroidism with 87.88% sensitivity and around 84% specificity, and in testing the same model reached 80%/75%.

Any patient with an uncontrolled infection, another autoimmune disease, pregnancy or lactation was excluded. Clinical symptoms, serum thyroxine and TRAb, thyroid ultrasound, and orbital computed tomography formed the basis for the diagnoses. Total RNA was extracted with Trizol reagent, and quality was checked on an Agilent 2100 Bioanalyzer. The germline V gene sets CDR1 to MNHNS and CDR2 to SASEGT. The CDR3 holds 12 amino acids from the cysteine to the phenylalanine. The retained sequence is limited to the CDR3, 36 bases, with the frame set at the first base. Relative to germline, V is 4 bases shorter and J is 7 bases shorter, with 7 bases between their ends.

The chain is encoded by TRBV6-1 joined to TRBJ1-4; the D segment cannot be called with confidence. The sequenced sample was peripheral blood or thyroid tissue (not recorded which). This TCR was recovered from an adult man with Graves' disease, either hyperthyroidism or ophthalmopathy (not recorded which). DNA sequence: TGTGCCAGCAGTGTAGGGAGTGAAAAACTGTTTTTT. The resulting protein is CASSVGSEKLFF.